This T cell receptor (beta chain) was retrieved from a study of blood T cell repertoires in COVID-19. Sequencing was performed with immunoSEQ multiplex PCR; in TCRdb, only in-frame clones are kept and a portion is missing. Among more than 110,000 clones listed, approximately 83% were seen once. Trimming took 0 bases from V and 3 from J; bases not matched to a gene: 12. The CDR3 is made up of 18 amino acids. The germline V gene has CDR1 MGHRA and CDR2 YSYEKL. The V and J genes are TRBV4-1 and TRBJ2-7; 9 bases are a match to TRBD1. The clonotype comes from a human donor in a cohort sampled during active COVID-19. Sequencing was done on a sample of peripheral blood. This chain's CDR3 is CASSQDRAGQGIIYEQYF. DNA for the CDR3: TGCGCCAGCAGCCAAGACCGGGCGGGACAGGGAATAATCTACGAGCAGTACTTC.